This TCR beta chain was recorded in a study of T-cell memory formation after mild COVID-19. This clonotype was counted at least ten times. Its antigen remains unidentified. After 5'RACE with constant-segment primers, TCR alpha and TCR beta cDNA libraries carrying sample barcodes and UMIs were obtained. TCRdb analysed the 5' RACE reads with MiXCR anew, one entry per CDR3 protein. The sample contains about 430,000 distinct CDR3 sequences, more than 20% of which appear only once. Regarding the study as a whole: Memory cells collected pre-infection included some clones that later responded, suggesting cross-reactive memory joined. Contracting clones, day 15 to 85, had balanced CD4/CD8, and later expanders favored CD4+. Clones that contracted clustered mainly in CM and EM if CD4+ and in EMRA if CD8+.

Germline CDR1 SGHAT, CDR2 FQNNGV. CDR3 size: 13 residues. The trim removed 5 bases at V and 9 bases at J, leaving 7 bases unmatched. The chain uses TRBV11-2 and TRBJ2-1, with TRBD1 matching over 7 bases. The receptor was derived from an adult woman who had mild COVID-19 (a few samples of this study predate the infection). Cell type and time point are not known. Sequencing was performed on PBMCs or a T cell subset sorted from them (not recorded which). DNA for the CDR3: TGTGCCAGCAGCCCGACAGGGTGGGTTGAGCAGTTCTTC. Translated: CASSPTGWVEQFF.